Many counts were recorded for the clone carrying this T cell receptor beta chain. Its target is not known. These data belong to a study of identical twins. The length of the CDR3 is 14 residues. Trimming removed 4 bases at V and 10 bases at J, with 19 bases between. Germline V gene lookup returns CDR1 SGHRS and CDR2 YFSETQ. TCRdb re-called the 5' RACE reads with MiXCR, one entry per CDR3 protein. Of around 490,000 distinct CDR3 sequences in the sample, around 15% were seen once. Study observations and caveats: Cord blood's abundant beta clonotypes had fewer insertions, unlike memory repertoires.

This sample also appeared in a second study, on yellow fever vaccine responses in identical twins. This second study says: Reportedly, twins' vaccine T cell responses looked partly convergent and partly personalized.

This TCR came from a woman aged 18-29 years in good health. Material for sequencing was CD4+ T cells sorted from blood. This chain connects TRBV5-1 to TRBJ2-3; D perhaps matches TRBD1 (6 bases). DNA of the CDR3: TGCGCCAGCAGCCCCCGGACAGACCACGGGGCGCAGTATTTT. Translated, it gives CASSPRTDHGAQYF.